This section outlines one T cell receptor (beta chain) sequence together with its context. The sample is drawn from a study of CXCR3-negative and CXCR3-positive naive CD8 T cells. The CDR3 runs 14 residues. CDR1 and CDR2 from the germline V gene are SEHNR and FQNEAQ (reference sequence). UMI-labeled TRB cDNA libraries were prepared by 5' RACE. TCRdb re-called the 5' RACE reads; one entry per CDR3 protein, DNA not given. The sample has 20,000 to 25,000 distinct CDR3 sequences; the top ten hold about 18%. The chain joins TRBV7-9 to TRBJ2-5; TCRdb returns TRBD2, unconfirmable since there is no DNA. This sequence was found in a human donor in good health. Some clones in this sample may be carry-over from other donors' samples. The sample was memory CD8+ T cells from blood. CDR3 sequence reads: CASSSTAREETQYF.